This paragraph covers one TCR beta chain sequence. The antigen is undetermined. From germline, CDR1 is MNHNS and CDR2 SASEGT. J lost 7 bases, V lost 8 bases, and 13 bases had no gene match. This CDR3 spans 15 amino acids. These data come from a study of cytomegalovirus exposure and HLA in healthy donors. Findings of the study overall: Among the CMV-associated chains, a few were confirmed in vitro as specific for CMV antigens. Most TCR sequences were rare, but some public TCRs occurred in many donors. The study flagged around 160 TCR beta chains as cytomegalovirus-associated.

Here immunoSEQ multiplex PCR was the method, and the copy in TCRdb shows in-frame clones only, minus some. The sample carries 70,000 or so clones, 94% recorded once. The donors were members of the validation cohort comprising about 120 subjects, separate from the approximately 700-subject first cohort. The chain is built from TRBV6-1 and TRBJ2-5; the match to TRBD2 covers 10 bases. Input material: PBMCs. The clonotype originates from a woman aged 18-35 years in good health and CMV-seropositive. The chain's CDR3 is CASYRPSGSAGTQYF. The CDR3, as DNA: TGTGCCAGCTATCGCCCTAGCGGGAGCGCGGGGACCCAGTACTTC.